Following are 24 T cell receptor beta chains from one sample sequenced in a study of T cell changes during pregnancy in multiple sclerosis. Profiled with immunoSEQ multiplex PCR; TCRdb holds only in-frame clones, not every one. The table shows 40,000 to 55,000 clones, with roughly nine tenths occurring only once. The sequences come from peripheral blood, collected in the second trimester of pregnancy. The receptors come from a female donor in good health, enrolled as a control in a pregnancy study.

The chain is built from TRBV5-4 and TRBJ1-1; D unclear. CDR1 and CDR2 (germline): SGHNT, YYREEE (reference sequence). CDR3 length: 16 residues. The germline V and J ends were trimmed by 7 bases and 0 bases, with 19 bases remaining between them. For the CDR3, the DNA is TGTGCCAGCGCACTTATGGGAAGCGGGATGAACACTGAAGCTTTCTTT. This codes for CASALMGSGMNTEAFF.

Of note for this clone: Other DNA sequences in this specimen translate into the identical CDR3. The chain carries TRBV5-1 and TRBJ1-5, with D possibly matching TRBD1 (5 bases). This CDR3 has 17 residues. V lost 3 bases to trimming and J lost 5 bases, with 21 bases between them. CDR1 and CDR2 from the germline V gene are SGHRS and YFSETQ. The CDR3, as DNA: TGCGCCAGCAGCTCCGGGACGGGGGACTCCTTCGATCAGCCCCAGCATTTT. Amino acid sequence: CASSSGTGDSFDQPQHF. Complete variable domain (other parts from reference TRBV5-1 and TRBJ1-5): KAGVTQTPRYLIKTRGQQVTLSCSPISGHRSVSWYQQTPGQGLQFLFEYFSETQRNKGNFPGRFSGRQFSNSRSEMNVSTLELGDSALYLCASSSGTGDSFDQPQHFGDGTRLSIL.

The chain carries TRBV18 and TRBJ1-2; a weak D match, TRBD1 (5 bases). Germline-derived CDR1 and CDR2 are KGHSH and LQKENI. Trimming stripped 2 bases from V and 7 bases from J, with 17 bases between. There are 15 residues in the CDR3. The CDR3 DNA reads TGTGCCAGCTCACCAAACCAAGGGGCGAACCGTGGCTACACCTTC. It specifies CASSPNQGANRGYTF.

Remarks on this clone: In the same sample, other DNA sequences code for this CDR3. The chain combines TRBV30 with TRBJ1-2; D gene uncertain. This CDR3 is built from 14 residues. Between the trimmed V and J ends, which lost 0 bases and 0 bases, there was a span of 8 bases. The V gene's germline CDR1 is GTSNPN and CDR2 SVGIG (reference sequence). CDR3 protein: CAWSVGSSNYGYTF. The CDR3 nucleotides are TGTGCCTGGAGTGTTGGCAGTTCTAACTATGGCTACACCTTC.

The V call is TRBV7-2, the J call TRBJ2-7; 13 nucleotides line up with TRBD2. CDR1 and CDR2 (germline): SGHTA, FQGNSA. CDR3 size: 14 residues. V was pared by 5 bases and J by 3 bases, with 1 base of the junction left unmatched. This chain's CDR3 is CASSRTSGSYEQYF. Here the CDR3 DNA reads TGTGCCAGCAGCCGGACTAGCGGGAGCTACGAGCAGTACTTC.

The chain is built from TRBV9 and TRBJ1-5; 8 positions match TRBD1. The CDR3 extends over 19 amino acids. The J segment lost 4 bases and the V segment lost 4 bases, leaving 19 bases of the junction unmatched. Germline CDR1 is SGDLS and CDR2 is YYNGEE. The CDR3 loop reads CASSYFPRGRAKLNQPQHF. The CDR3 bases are TGTGCCAGCAGCTACTTTCCCAGGGGGCGCGCTAAATTGAATCAGCCCCAGCATTTT. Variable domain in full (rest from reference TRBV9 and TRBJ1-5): DSGVTQTPKHLITATGQRVTLRCSPRSGDLSVYWYQQSLDQGLQFLIQYYNGEERAKGNILERFSAQQFPDLHSELNLSSLELGDSALYFCASSYFPRGRAKLNQPQHFGDGTRLSIL.

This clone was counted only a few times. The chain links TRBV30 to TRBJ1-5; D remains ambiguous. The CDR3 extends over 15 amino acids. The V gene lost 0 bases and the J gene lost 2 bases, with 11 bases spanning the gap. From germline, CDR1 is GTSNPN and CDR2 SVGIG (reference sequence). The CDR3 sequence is CAWSVGGRGNQPQHF. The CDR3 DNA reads TGTGCCTGGAGTGTAGGAGGCCGGGGCAATCAGCCCCAGCATTTT.

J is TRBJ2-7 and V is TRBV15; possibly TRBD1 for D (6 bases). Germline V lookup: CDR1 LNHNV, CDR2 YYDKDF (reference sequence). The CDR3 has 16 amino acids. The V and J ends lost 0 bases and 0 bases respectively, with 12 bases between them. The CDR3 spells CATSRETGVLSYEQYF. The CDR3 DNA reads TGTGCCACCAGCAGAGAGACAGGCGTGCTCTCCTACGAGCAGTACTTC. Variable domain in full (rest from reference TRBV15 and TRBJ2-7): DAMVIQNPRYQVTQFGKPVTLSCSQTLNHNVMYWYQQKSSQAPKLLFHYYDKDFNNEADTPDNFQSRRPNTSFCFLDIRSPGLGDTAMYLCATSRETGVLSYEQYFGPGTRLTVT.

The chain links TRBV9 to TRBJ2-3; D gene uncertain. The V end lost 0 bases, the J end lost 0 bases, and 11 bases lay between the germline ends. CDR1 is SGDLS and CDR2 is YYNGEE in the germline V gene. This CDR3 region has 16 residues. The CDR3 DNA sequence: TGTGCCAGCAGCGTAGCCACGGTGCGGAGCACAGATACGCAGTATTTT. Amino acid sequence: CASSVATVRSTDTQYF. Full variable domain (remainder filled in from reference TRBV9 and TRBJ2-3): DSGVTQTPKHLITATGQRVTLRCSPRSGDLSVYWYQQSLDQGLQFLIQYYNGEERAKGNILERFSAQQFPDLHSELNLSSLELGDSALYFCASSVATVRSTDTQYFGPGTRLTVL.

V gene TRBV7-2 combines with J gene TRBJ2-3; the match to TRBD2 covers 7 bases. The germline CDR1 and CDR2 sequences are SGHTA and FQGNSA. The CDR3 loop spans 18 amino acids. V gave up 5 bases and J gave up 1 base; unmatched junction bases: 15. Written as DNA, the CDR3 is TGTGCCAGCAGCGCCGGGACTATTTCTCCTAGAGGCACAGATACGCAGTATTTT. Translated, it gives CASSAGTISPRGTDTQYF.

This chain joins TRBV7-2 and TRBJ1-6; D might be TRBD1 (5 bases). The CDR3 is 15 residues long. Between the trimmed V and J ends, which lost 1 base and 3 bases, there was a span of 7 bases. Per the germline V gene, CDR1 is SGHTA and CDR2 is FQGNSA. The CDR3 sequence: CASSLEGNYNSPLHF. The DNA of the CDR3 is TGTGCCAGCAGCTTAGAGGGGAACTATAATTCACCCCTCCACTTT.

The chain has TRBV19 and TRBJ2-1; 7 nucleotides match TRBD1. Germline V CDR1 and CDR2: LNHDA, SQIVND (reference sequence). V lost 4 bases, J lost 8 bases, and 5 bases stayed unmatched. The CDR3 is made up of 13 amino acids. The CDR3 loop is CASSKTGWDEQFF. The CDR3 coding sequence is TGTGCCAGTAGTAAGACAGGGTGGGATGAGCAGTTCTTC.

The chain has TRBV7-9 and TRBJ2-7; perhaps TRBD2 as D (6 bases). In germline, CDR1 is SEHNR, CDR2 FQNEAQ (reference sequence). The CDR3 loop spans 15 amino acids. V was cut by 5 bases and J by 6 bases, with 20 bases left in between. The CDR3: CASSGGSDYFSEQYF. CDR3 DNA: TGTGCCAGCAGCGGGGGTTCGGACTACTTCTCCGAGCAGTACTTC.

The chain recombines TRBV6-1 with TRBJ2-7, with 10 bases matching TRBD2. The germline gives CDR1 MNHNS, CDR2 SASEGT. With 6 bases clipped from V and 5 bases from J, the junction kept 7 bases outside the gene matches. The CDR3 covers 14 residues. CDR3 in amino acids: CASRPAGGRDEQYF. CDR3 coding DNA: TGTGCCAGCAGACCAGCGGGAGGGCGAGACGAGCAGTACTTC.

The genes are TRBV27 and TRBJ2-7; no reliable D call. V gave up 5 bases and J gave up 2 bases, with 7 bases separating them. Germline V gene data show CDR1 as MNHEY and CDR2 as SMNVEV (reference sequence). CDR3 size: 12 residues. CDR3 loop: CASSPSPYEQYF. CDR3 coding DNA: TGTGCCAGCAGTCCCAGTCCCTACGAGCAGTACTTC.

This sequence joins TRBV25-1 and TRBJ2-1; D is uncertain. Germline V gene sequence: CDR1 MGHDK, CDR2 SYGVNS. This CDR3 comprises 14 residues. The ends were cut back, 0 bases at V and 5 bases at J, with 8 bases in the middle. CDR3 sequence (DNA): TGTGCCAGCAGTGAATATCGGCGGAACAATGAGCAGTTCTTC. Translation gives CASSEYRRNNEQFF.

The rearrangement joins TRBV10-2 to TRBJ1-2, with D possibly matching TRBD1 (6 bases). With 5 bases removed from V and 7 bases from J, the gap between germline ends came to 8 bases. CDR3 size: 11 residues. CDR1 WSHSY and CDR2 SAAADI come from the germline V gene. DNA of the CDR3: TGCGCCAGCAGTACAGGGCTTGGCTACACCTTC. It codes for CASSTGLGYTF.

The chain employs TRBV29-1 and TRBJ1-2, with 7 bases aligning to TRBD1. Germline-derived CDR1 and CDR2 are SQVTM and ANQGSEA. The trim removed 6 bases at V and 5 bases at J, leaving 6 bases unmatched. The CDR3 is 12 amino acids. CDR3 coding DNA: TGCAGCGTCGGGGACAGCCAATATGGCTACACCTTC. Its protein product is CSVGDSQYGYTF.

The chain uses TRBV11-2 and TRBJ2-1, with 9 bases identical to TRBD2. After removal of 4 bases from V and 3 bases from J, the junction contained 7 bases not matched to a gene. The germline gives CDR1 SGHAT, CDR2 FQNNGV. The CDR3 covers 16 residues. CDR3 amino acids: CASSSAVTSGYNEQFF. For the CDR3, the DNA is TGTGCCAGCAGCTCAGCGGTGACTAGCGGCTACAATGAGCAGTTCTTC.

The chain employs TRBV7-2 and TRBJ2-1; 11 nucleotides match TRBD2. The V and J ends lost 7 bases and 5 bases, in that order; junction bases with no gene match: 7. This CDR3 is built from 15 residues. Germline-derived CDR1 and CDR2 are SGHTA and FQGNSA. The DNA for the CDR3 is TGTGCCAGCAACCAACTACTAGCGGGGGACAATGAGCAGTTCTTC. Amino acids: CASNQLLAGDNEQFF.

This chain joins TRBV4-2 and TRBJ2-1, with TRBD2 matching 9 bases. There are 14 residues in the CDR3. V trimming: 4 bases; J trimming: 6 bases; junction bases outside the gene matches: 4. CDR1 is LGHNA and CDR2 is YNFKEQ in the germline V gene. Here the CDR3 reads CASSLAGGANEQFF. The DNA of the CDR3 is TGTGCCAGCAGCCTGGCGGGAGGGGCCAATGAGCAGTTCTTC.

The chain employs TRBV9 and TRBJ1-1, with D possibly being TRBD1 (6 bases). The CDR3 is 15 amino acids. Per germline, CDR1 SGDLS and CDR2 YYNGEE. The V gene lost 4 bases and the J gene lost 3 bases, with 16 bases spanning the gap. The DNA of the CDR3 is TGTGCCAGCAGCCTCGGTCGGGGGGCGGACACTGAAGCTTTCTTT. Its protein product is CASSLGRGADTEAFF.

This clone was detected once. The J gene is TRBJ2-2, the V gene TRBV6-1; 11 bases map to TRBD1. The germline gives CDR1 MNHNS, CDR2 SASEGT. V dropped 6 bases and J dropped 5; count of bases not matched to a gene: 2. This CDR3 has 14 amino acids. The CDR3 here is CASRGQGVTGELFF. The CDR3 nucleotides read TGTGCCAGCAGGGGACAGGGGGTGACCGGGGAGCTGTTTTTT.

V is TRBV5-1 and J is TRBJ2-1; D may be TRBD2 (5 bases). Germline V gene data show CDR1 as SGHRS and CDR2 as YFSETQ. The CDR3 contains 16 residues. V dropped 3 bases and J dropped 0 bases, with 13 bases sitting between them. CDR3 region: CASSSLTGSSYNEQFF. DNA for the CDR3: TGCGCCAGCAGCTCCTTGACGGGAAGCTCCTACAATGAGCAGTTCTTC.